The sequence of this T cell receptor (beta chain) was determined in a study of cytomegalovirus exposure and HLA in healthy donors (dated 2017 in TCRdb). Regarding the study in general: An earlier analysis of roughly 500 of the donors reported under 300 Gb of sequence data and some 110 million unique TCR beta sequences obtained from 180 million or so T cells. HLA typing covered class I and class II loci at four-digit resolution. Alongside the repertoire data, information on donor age, sex, ethnicity and CMV serostatus was compiled. The study combined high-throughput TCR immunosequencing, statistical association of individual TCRs with disease status, and machine learning to predict cytomegalovirus infection status. Across some 400 genotyped donors of the cohort, an average of about 220,000 unique TCR beta nucleotide sequences per donor were sequenced, and approximately 17% of those sequences were non-productive. Typing coverage varied by locus: roughly 629-640 donors for A, B, C, DRB1 and DQB1; under 550 for DQA1; 600 to 610 for DPA1; roughly 450 for DPB1. About 300 gigabases of sequencing data and roughly 81 million unique TCR sequences made up an early release that covered approximately 650 HLA-typed donors. Of the 398 genotyped donors, approximately 80% fell in the genetic ancestry cluster associated with self-reported Caucasian donors. To study patterns of TCR occurrence, a later analysis re-analyzed previously published TCR beta repertoires from 700 or so donors and added high-resolution HLA genotyping. A separate validation cohort of 90 to 150 different subjects was used in addition to the approximately 640-subject first cohort. Every repertoire in the discovery cohort had been generated on one and the same sequencing platform. A later genetic analysis used genome-wide SNP genotypes for 398 of the 666 donors, treating that subset as a discovery cohort. To decide whether each TCR beta V gene segment behaved as functional or pseudogenic, an earlier analysis of some 570 of the donors relied on high-throughput TCR beta sequencing. The study aimed to test whether signatures of past pathogen exposure could be identified by cataloging public T cell receptors. Roughly 5 DR-DQ haplotypes were handled as single units for association and clustering, since linkage in the cohort was strong. In the later analysis, no new phenotypic data were used to find candidate immune exposures; instead, reliance was placed on TCR beta sequences and their occurrence across donors. Using immunosequencing, the study profiled T cell repertoires from some 670 subjects and related those repertoires to cytomegalovirus serostatus.

Libraries were built with the immunoSEQ multiplex PCR assay. For the multiplex PCR, a mixture combining 60 forward primers for TCR Vbeta segments and 13 reverse primers for TCR Jbeta segments was used. The CDR3 region of rearranged TCR beta genes was amplified from genomic DNA with a multiplex PCR assay. The amplified TCR beta libraries were sequenced on the Illumina HiSeq System as 87-base-pair reads. From the authors' description of their analysis: In a later analysis, some 80 million unique TCR beta chains were counted across the approximately 640 repertoires, and some 10 million of these chains were shared by at least two donors. To remove PCR and sequencing errors, raw reads were error-corrected and collapsed into unique sequences using a nearest-neighbor algorithm that merged closely related sequences. V, D and J gene segments were assigned by aligning CDR3 sequences to IMGT reference sequences. Each retained sequence needed at least a six-nucleotide match to both a V gene segment and a J gene segment. Rearrangements were classified as productive when the CDR3 lacked stop codons and remained in frame with V and J, and all other rearrangements were classified as non-productive. CDR3 was defined by IMGT convention, running from the second conserved V-encoded cysteine to the conserved J-encoded phenylalanine. In an earlier analysis of roughly 610 of the donors, sequences lacking an unambiguous match to a single V gene segment were excluded. In an earlier analysis of almost 600 of the donors, a V segment was called functional when productive rearrangements were above 56.7%, and segregating when the standard deviation between donors exceeded 5%. A statistical classification framework was built for diagnosing cytomegalovirus status from the catalog of TCR beta chain sequences. In a later analysis, V and J genes were assigned by comparing TCR nucleotide sequences against IMGT/GENE-DB human TR gene sequences. Using the TCRdist pipeline, a later analysis assigned CDR3 sequences along with most-parsimonious VDJ recombination scenarios. In a later analysis, each TCR beta chain was defined by its CDR3 amino acid sequence together with its V-gene family, and reads without a unique V-gene family were excluded. As a way to deal with suspected cross-contamination and a sequencing artifact, a later analysis dropped 450 to 600 nucleotide sequences that were highly shared and had low generation probability. In a later analysis, a clonal expansion index for each public chain was calculated from normalized within-repertoire ranks of inferred template counts. A later analysis computed generation probabilities with a VDJ recombination model fitted to out-of-frame rearrangements, and checked the results against IGoR. A later analysis scored TCR-TCR, TCR-HLA and TCR-CMV co-occurrence with hypergeometric tests, applying a repertoire-size bias correction to TCR pairs. A later analysis estimated false discovery rates by permuting HLA or CMV assignments 20 times. In a later analysis, co-occurring TCRs were grouped with DBSCAN, and TCRdist sequence similarity was added when clustering was performed within HLA-allele-positive subsets. Repertoires with fewer than 30,000 or more than 120,000 public chains were left out of co-occurrence clustering, as were a handful of repertoires with anomalous nucleotide sharing. Held by TCRdb, this immuneACCESS table contains in-frame sequences only and omits some clones. Under half of the omission traces to an unresolved V gene where checked; the cause of the rest is unknown. V, J and clone size are taken as reported in that table, and D and trimming were inferred from the DNA itself. The sample data list some 140,000 clones, and about four fifths of these were observed just once. The ten top clones hold around 2.8% of the sample.

In total, 630 or so healthy bone marrow donors made up the cohort. At the time of sampling, all cohort members were nominally healthy, though unrecorded immune exposures were likely present. The donor was CMV seronegative and was included in the group of 352 seronegative cohort members. A peripheral blood sample was provided by each donor, and peripheral blood mononuclear cells were used for TCR beta sequencing. The Qiagen DNeasy Blood Extraction Kit was used to extract genomic DNA from the blood cell samples. Only a few counts were recorded for this clone. No cognate antigen has been identified for it. No per-base quality is available; no much larger clone lies one base away. As encoded in the germline V gene, CDR1 is SGHTA while CDR2 is FQGNSA. The CDR3 runs 14 residues from the cysteine to the phenylalanine. Left in the record is the CDR3 DNA by itself, 42 bases read in frame from the first base.

What the research found in general, with its limitations: Several of the top co-occurrence clusters appeared to be linked to parvovirus B19, influenza, CMV and Epstein-Barr virus, according to a later analysis. Only TCR beta chains were sequenced in this cohort, and the absence of alpha or paired-chain data limited detectable features. At a false discovery rate of 0.05, a later analysis linked fewer than 20,000 TCR beta sequences to specific HLA alleles. A few of the identified cytomegalovirus-associated TCR beta chains were confirmed in vitro to be specific for cytomegalovirus antigens. Because some donors lacked HLA typing at each locus, the association tests relied only on the typed subset. A later analysis found that TCR association rates varied across HLA loci, with DRB1 alleles showing the most associated TCRs and HLA-C alleles the fewest. The study listed approximately 160 TCR beta chains as associated with cytomegalovirus. According to a later genetic analysis, donors in an Asian-associated ancestry cluster had fewer N-insertions in productive TCRs than the approximately 670-donor mean. Linkage disequilibrium might explain the correlated functional status among segregating V segments, but an unknown experimental factor could not be excluded. In both the original and validation cohorts, the classifier was reported to diagnose cytomegalovirus status with high specificity and sensitivity. While some public TCRs were present in many individuals, most TCR sequences turned up only very rarely across donors. An earlier analysis of approximately 540 of the donors showed that most TCR beta V segments appeared in productive rearrangements either about 87% or about 30% of the time, which broadly matched IMGT annotations. Roughly uniform sequencing depth across donors was assumed in presence/absence analyses, although this assumption may not hold. Because the 87-base-pair reads could not distinguish some IMGT-functional V segments, including TRBV6-2 and TRBV6-3, those segments were excluded. A later analysis found that HLA-associated TCR beta chains were more clonally expanded and had lower generation probabilities than equally common non-associated chains. The earlier analysis of approximately 540 of the donors excluded 15 to 20 rarely observed V segments, including chromosome 9 orphons, because counts were too low. In a later genetic analysis, a missense DCLRE1C variant was associated with V-gene and J-gene trimming of TCR beta chains, and the association was replicated in an independent cohort. A later analysis found that most CMV-associated TCR beta chains appeared HLA-restricted, with HLA associations seemingly driven largely by CMV exposure. The authors suggested that the approach could potentially be generalized to other disease states and immunological phenotypes. A cluster of highly shared sequence variants was judged likely to represent a technical artifact of the sequencing pipeline. Assigning TCR associations to individual alleles was difficult when HLA alleles, especially DR and DQ, strongly co-occurred. Immune exposure information for the cohort was limited to CMV serostatus. A further reported finding was that TCR beta sequences accurately predicted the HLA-A and HLA-B alleles for most subjects in the first cohort.

Sequences were obtained from PBMCs. This clonotype was sampled from a young man in good health and CMV-seronegative. The chain is made from TRBV7-2 and TRBJ2-5, with 10 central nucleotides matching TRBD1. Matching the DNA end better, TRBJ2-7 makes the J call doubtful. The CDR3 amino acid sequence is: CASSYGQGVYEQYF. The nucleotide sequence is TGTGCCAGCAGCTATGGACAGGGGGTCTACGAGCAGTACTTC.